This TCR beta chain was identified in a study of CD8+CD57+ T cells in acquired aplastic anemia. Worth noting for this clonotype: A clone one base away is much larger, so this may be a read error.

It was genomic DNA that served as the template for profiling TCR beta VDJ and CDR3. TCRdb passed the reads through MiXCR, listing each CDR3 protein once. This sample has around 230,000 distinct CDR3 sequences, with 60% to 65% found just once. V lost 1 base and J lost 2, with 6 bases in between. The CDR3 has 13 amino acids. The germline gives CDR1 LGHNA, CDR2 YSLEER. Sequencing was done on a sample of sorted CD4+, CD8+, or CD8+CD57+ T cells (not recorded which) from PBMCs. The sequence derives from a human donor in good health. The chain is built from TRBV4-3 and TRBJ2-7; D is uncertain. CDR3 DNA: TGCGCCAGCAGCCAAGGTGGTCCCTACGAGCAGTACTTC. Its translation: CASSQGGPYEQYF.